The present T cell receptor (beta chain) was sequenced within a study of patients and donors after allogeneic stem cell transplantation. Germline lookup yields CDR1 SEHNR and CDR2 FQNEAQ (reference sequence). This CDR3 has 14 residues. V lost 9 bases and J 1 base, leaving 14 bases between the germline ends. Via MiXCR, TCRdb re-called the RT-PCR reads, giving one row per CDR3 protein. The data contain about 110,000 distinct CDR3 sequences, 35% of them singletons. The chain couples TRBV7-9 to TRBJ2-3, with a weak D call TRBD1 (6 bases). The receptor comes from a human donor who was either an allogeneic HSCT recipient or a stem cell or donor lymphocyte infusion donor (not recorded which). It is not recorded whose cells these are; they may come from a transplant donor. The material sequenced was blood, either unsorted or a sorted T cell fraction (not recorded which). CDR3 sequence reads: CARSPAGGTDTQYF. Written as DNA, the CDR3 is TGTGCCAGATCGCCGGCAGGGGGCACAGATACGCAGTATTTT.